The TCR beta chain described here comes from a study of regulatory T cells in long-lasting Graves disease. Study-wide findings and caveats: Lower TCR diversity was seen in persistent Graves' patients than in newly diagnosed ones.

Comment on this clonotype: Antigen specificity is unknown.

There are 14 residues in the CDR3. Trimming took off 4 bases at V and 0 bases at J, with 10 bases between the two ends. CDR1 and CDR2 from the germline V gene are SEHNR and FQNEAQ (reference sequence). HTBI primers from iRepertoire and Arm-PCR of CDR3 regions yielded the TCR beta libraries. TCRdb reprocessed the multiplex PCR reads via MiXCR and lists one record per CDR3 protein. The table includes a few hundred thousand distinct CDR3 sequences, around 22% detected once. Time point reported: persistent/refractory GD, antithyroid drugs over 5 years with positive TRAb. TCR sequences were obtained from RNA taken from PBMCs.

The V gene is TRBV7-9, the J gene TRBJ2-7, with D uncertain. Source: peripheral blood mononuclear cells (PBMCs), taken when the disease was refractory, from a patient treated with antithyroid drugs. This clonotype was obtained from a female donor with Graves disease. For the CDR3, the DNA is TGTGCCAGCAGCTCCGGCGTGAGCTCCTACGAGCAGTACTTC. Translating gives CASSSGVSSYEQYF.